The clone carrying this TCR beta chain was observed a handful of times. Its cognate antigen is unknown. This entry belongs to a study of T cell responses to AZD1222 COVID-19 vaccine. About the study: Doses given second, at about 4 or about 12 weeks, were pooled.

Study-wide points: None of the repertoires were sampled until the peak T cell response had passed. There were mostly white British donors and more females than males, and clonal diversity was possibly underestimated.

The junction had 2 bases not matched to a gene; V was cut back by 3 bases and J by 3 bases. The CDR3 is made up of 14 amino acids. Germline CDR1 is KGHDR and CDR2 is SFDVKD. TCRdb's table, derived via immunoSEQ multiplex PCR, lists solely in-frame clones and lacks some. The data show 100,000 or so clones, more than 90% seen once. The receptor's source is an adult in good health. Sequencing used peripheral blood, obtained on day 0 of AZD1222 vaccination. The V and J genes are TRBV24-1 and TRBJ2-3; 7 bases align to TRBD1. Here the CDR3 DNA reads TGTGCCACCAGTGATACAGGGGCTACAGATACGCAGTATTTT. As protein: CATSDTGATDTQYF.